A selection of T cell receptor beta chains follows, all from one sample in a study of T cell responses to AZD1222 COVID-19 vaccine. The protocol was immunoSEQ multiplex PCR, while the TCRdb copy is restricted to in-frame clones and leaves out a portion. Of approximately 110,000 clones listed, 85% to 90% are singletons. This specimen was peripheral blood, taken on day 0 of AZD1222 vaccination. The receptors here all came from an adult in good health. Both conserved end residues are part of each CDR3. Fields, in order: D gene, clone size, V gene, J gene, CDR3 protein, CDR3 DNA. A D gene is named only where the DNA matches it firmly. A row's size may be missing; if present it is once, few, many or a size class.

D: TRBD1; size: .; V: TRBV19; J: TRBJ1-5; CDR3: CASSIDRGDQPQHF; DNA: TGTGCCAGTAGTATCGACAGGGGTGATCAGCCCCAGCATTTT
D: .; size: .; V: TRBV7-8; J: TRBJ1-2; CDR3: CASSRPNYGYTF; DNA: TGTGCCAGCAGCAGACCTAACTATGGCTACACCTTC
D: .; size: .; V: TRBV7-9; J: TRBJ2-7; CDR3: CASSLRGGRRDEQYF; DNA: TGTGCCAGCAGCCTTAGAGGGGGACGAAGGGACGAGCAGTACTTC
D: .; size: .; V: TRBV9; J: TRBJ2-1; CDR3: CASSAPRGPGLEDNEQFF; DNA: TGTGCCAGCAGCGCTCCCAGAGGGCCGGGACTGGAAGACAATGAGCAGTTCTTC
D: .; size: .; V: TRBV9; J: TRBJ1-2; CDR3: CASRAAGEIVYGYTF; DNA: TGTGCCAGCAGAGCGGCAGGGGAAATTGTCTATGGCTACACCTTC
D: .; size: .; V: TRBV30; J: TRBJ2-3; CDR3: CAWTRVGPDTQYF; DNA: TGTGCCTGGACCCGCGTGGGGCCAGATACGCAGTATTTT
D: .; size: once; V: TRBV28; J: TRBJ1-4; CDR3: CASQTGVDEKLFF; DNA: TGTGCCAGCCAAACAGGCGTTGATGAAAAACTGTTTTTT
D: .; size: .; V: TRBV5-4; J: TRBJ1-4; CDR3: CASSLDVNEKLFF; DNA: TGTGCCAGCAGCTTGGACGTAAATGAAAAACTGTTTTTT
D: .; size: .; V: TRBV6-2/TRBV6-3; J: TRBJ2-7; CDR3: CASSQEAGSLYEQYF; DNA: TGTGCCAGCAGCCAGGAAGCGGGCAGCCTCTACGAGCAGTACTTC
D: .; size: once; V: TRBV3-1/TRBV3-2; J: TRBJ2-1; CDR3: CASSPPVGGSYNEQFF; DNA: TGTGCCAGCAGCCCTCCCGTAGGGGGCTCCTACAATGAGCAGTTCTTC
D: .; size: .; V: TRBV7-8; J: TRBJ1-1; CDR3: CASRPGEGEAFF; DNA: TGTGCCAGCAGGCCAGGGGAAGGTGAAGCTTTCTTT
D: TRBD1; size: .; V: TRBV2; J: TRBJ1-2; CDR3: CASSETGKDYTF; DNA: TGTGCCAGCAGTGAGACAGGGAAGGACTACACCTTC
D: .; size: .; V: TRBV28; J: TRBJ1-6; CDR3: CASSLRWSPLHF; DNA: TGTGCCAGCAGTTTACGGTGGTCACCCCTCCACTTT
D: TRBD1; size: .; V: TRBV7-6; J: TRBJ2-3; CDR3: CASSPPGQVPYTQYF; DNA: TGTGCCAGCAGCCCTCCGGGACAGGTCCCCTATACGCAGTATTTT
D: .; size: .; V: TRBV28; J: TRBJ2-7; CDR3: CASSRPARLQDEQYF; DNA: TGTGCCAGCAGCAGACCGGCTAGGCTCCAGGACGAGCAGTACTTC
D: .; size: .; V: TRBV6-2/TRBV6-3; J: TRBJ2-1; CDR3: CASSQPGATREQFF; DNA: TGTGCCAGCAGCCAACCGGGAGCGACGCGTGAGCAGTTCTTC
D: .; size: .; V: TRBV7-2; J: TRBJ2-5; CDR3: CASSLNGAQETQYF; DNA: TGTGCCAGCAGCTTAAACGGGGCGCAAGAGACCCAGTACTTC
D: TRBD1; size: .; V: TRBV5-1; J: TRBJ1-4; CDR3: CASSLGGTGSEKLFF; DNA: TGCGCCAGCAGCTTGGGGGGGACAGGGAGTGAAAAACTGTTTTTT
D: TRBD1; size: once; V: TRBV10-2; J: TRBJ1-6; CDR3: CASRDPDRDNSPLHF; DNA: TGCGCCAGCAGAGATCCCGACAGGGACAATTCACCCCTCCACTTT
D: .; size: .; V: TRBV6-2/TRBV6-3; J: TRBJ2-1; CDR3: CASSLQGPSYNEQFF; DNA: TGTGCCAGCAGTTTGCAGGGACCATCCTACAATGAGCAGTTCTTC
D: .; size: .; V: TRBV7-8; J: TRBJ2-7; CDR3: CASSLGQVGYEQYF; DNA: TGTGCCAGCAGCTTAGGTCAGGTTGGCTACGAGCAGTACTTC
D: TRBD1; size: .; V: TRBV28; J: TRBJ1-6; CDR3: CASSTPDRGFNSPLHF; DNA: TGTGCCAGCAGTACTCCGGACAGGGGCTTTAATTCACCCCTCCACTTT
D: .; size: .; V: TRBV5-1; J: TRBJ2-1; CDR3: CASSLSQGTYNEQFF; DNA: TGCGCCAGCAGCTTGAGTCAGGGGACCTACAATGAGCAGTTCTTC
D: .; size: few; V: TRBV7-9; J: TRBJ1-3; CDR3: CASSLAGRNTIYF; DNA: TGTGCCAGCAGCTTGGCGGGAAGAAACACCATATATTTT
D: .; size: .; V: TRBV6-5; J: TRBJ1-2; CDR3: CASSSWAGPHYGYTF; DNA: TGTGCCAGCAGTTCCTGGGCAGGACCACACTATGGCTACACCTTC
D: .; size: .; V: TRBV5-6; J: TRBJ1-6; CDR3: CASSPAGALSSYNSPLHF; DNA: TGTGCCAGCAGCCCGGCGGGGGCCCTGAGCTCCTATAATTCACCCCTCCACTTT
D: .; size: .; V: TRBV18; J: TRBJ1-2; CDR3: CASSPLQDLYGYTF; DNA: TGTGCCAGCTCACCACTCCAGGACCTCTATGGCTACACCTTC
D: .; size: .; V: TRBV7-2; J: TRBJ1-6; CDR3: CASSLWVGGRSPLHF; DNA: TGTGCCAGCAGCTTATGGGTGGGAGGAAGATCACCCCTCCACTTT
D: .; size: .; V: TRBV6-5; J: TRBJ2-7; CDR3: CASTQGYEQYF; DNA: TGTGCCAGCACCCAGGGCTACGAGCAGTACTTC
D: .; size: .; V: TRBV5-5; J: TRBJ1-5; CDR3: CASSQTGGSGNQPQHF; DNA: TGTGCCAGCAGCCAAACCGGGGGCTCTGGCAATCAGCCCCAGCATTTT
D: TRBD2; size: .; V: TRBV2; J: TRBJ2-5; CDR3: CASSATSGQETQYF; DNA: TGTGCCAGCAGTGCGACTAGCGGACAAGAGACCCAGTACTTC
D: .; size: once; V: TRBV6-5; J: TRBJ2-7; CDR3: CASSSQTANSYEQYF; DNA: TGTGCCAGCAGTTCCCAGACAGCGAACTCCTACGAGCAGTACTTC
D: .; size: .; V: TRBV7-9; J: TRBJ1-4; CDR3: CASSRGMGAPNEKLFF; DNA: TGTGCCAGCAGCCGGGGGATGGGGGCTCCTAATGAAAAACTGTTTTTT
D: .; size: once; V: TRBV7-2; J: TRBJ2-1; CDR3: CASSLGGQIGGNEQFF; DNA: TGTGCCAGCAGCTTAGGAGGACAGATTGGAGGGAATGAGCAGTTCTTC
D: .; size: .; V: TRBV5-4; J: TRBJ1-2; CDR3: CASSFEGRRYGYTF; DNA: TGTGCCAGCAGCTTTGAAGGACGGCGATATGGCTACACCTTC
D: .; size: .; V: TRBV23-1; J: TRBJ2-7; CDR3: CASSQSFHDPYYEQYF; DNA: TGCGCCAGCAGTCAATCGTTCCATGATCCCTACTACGAGCAGTACTTC
D: .; size: .; V: TRBV7-9; J: TRBJ2-3; CDR3: CASSLAGSDTQYF; DNA: TGTGCCAGCAGCTTAGCCGGGAGCGATACGCAGTATTTT
D: .; size: .; V: TRBV30; J: TRBJ1-5; CDR3: CPRPGGVPQGHSNQPQHF; DNA: TGTCCACGACCGGGGGGGGTTCCTCAAGGCCATAGCAATCAGCCCCAGCATTTT
D: .; size: .; V: TRBV6-1; J: TRBJ1-1; CDR3: CASSEEGRANTEAFF; DNA: TGTGCCAGCAGTGAAGAGGGCAGGGCCAACACTGAAGCTTTCTTT
D: .; size: .; V: TRBV6-2/TRBV6-3; J: TRBJ2-7; CDR3: CASSQQANEQYF; DNA: TGTGCCAGCAGCCAGCAGGCGAACGAGCAGTACTTC
D: TRBD1; size: .; V: TRBV28; J: TRBJ2-5; CDR3: CASSTRGQGGETQYF; DNA: TGTGCCAGCAGTACCCGGGGACAGGGTGGAGAGACCCAGTACTTC
D: .; size: .; V: TRBV5-1; J: TRBJ1-5; CDR3: CASSLEGREGNQPQHF; DNA: TGCGCCAGCAGCTTGGAGGGCAGGGAGGGCAATCAGCCCCAGCATTTT
D: TRBD2; size: .; V: TRBV12-3/TRBV12-4; J: TRBJ2-7; CDR3: CASSLAGGDEQYF; DNA: TGTGCCAGCAGTTTAGCGGGAGGGGACGAGCAGTACTTC
D: .; size: .; V: TRBV19; J: TRBJ2-2; CDR3: CASSIGQGNTGELFF; DNA: TGTGCCAGTAGTATCGGGCAGGGGAACACCGGGGAGCTGTTTTTT
D: .; size: .; V: TRBV5-5; J: TRBJ1-4; CDR3: CASSSSRIEKLFF; DNA: TGTGCCAGCAGCAGCTCCAGGATTGAAAAACTGTTTTTT
D: .; size: .; V: TRBV3-1/TRBV3-2; J: TRBJ1-2; CDR3: CASSQDLRGYGYTF; DNA: TGTGCCAGCAGCCAAGATCTCAGGGGCTATGGCTACACCTTC
D: .; size: .; V: TRBV5-1; J: TRBJ2-7; CDR3: CASSLSPGSSYEQYF; DNA: TGCGCCAGCAGCTTGTCGCCAGGGAGTAGCTACGAGCAGTACTTC
D: .; size: .; V: TRBV6-6; J: TRBJ2-4; CDR3: CASSYGEGGAKNIQYF; DNA: TGTGCCAGCAGTTACGGGGAGGGGGGAGCCAAAAACATTCAGTACTTC
D: .; size: .; V: TRBV16; J: TRBJ1-5; CDR3: CASSTGQNNQPQHF; DNA: TGTGCCAGCAGTACGGGCCAGAACAATCAGCCCCAGCATTTT
D: .; size: once; V: TRBV6-2/TRBV6-3; J: TRBJ1-2; CDR3: CASSNSGTPNYGYTF; DNA: TGTGCCAGCAGTAACTCCGGGACACCTAACTATGGCTACACCTTC
D: .; size: .; V: TRBV11-2; J: TRBJ1-5; CDR3: CASSSGTTNQPQHF; DNA: TGTGCCAGCAGCTCCGGGACAACTAATCAGCCCCAGCATTTT
D: .; size: few; V: TRBV30; J: TRBJ1-1; CDR3: CAWSTTLSRLLVNTEAFF; DNA: TGTGCCTGGAGTACCACCCTATCCCGTCTACTCGTGAACACTGAAGCTTTCTTT
D: .; size: .; V: TRBV28; J: TRBJ1-5; CDR3: CASASDLLNQPQHF; DNA: TGTGCCAGCGCCTCGGATTTACTTAATCAGCCCCAGCATTTT
D: .; size: .; V: TRBV5-1; J: TRBJ2-2; CDR3: CASSLAMRRADTGELFF; DNA: TGCGCCAGCAGCTTGGCCATGCGAAGGGCAGACACCGGGGAGCTGTTTTTT
D: .; size: .; V: TRBV7-2; J: TRBJ1-6; CDR3: CASSLGREGSPLHF; DNA: TGTGCCAGCAGCTTAGGCAGGGAGGGTTCACCCCTCCACTTT
D: TRBD1; size: .; V: TRBV28; J: TRBJ2-7; CDR3: CASRTRGQGVGLEQYF; DNA: TGTGCCAGCAGGACCAGGGGACAGGGTGTCGGGCTCGAGCAGTACTTC
D: .; size: .; V: TRBV5-6; J: TRBJ1-2; CDR3: CASSFTAYGYTF; DNA: TGTGCCAGCAGCTTTACAGCCTATGGCTACACCTTC
D: .; size: .; V: TRBV4-2; J: TRBJ1-4; CDR3: CASRPMEVNEKLFF; DNA: TGTGCCAGCCGACCAATGGAAGTTAATGAAAAACTGTTTTTT
D: .; size: .; V: TRBV6-5; J: TRBJ2-7; CDR3: CASSYGADSYEQYF; DNA: TGTGCCAGCAGTTACGGGGCGGACTCCTACGAGCAGTACTTC